This is a list of T cell receptor beta chains from one sample in a study of shared clonotypes between healthy human individuals. Using immunoSEQ multiplex PCR, the repertoire was profiled, and TCRdb retains in-frame clones only, with some absent. The profile shows about 2.3 million clones, about 90% of them singletons. Sequenced sample: naive CD4+ T cells from PBMCs. The receptors come from a man aged 18-30 years in good health. Some clones in this sample may be carry-over from other donors' samples. The CDR3 runs from the conserved cysteine through the conserved F or W. The order of the fields is V gene, D gene, J gene, CDR3 length, clone size, CDR3 DNA, CDR3 protein. The D gene is left open where the match is weak. Clone size is not always given. Where it is, it says once, few, many or a class for expanded clones.

V gene: TRBV15
D gene: NA
J gene: TRBJ2-3
CDR3 length: 16
clone size: NA
CDR3 DNA: TGTGCCACCAGCAGAGCGACTAGAGTAGTCTCAGATACGCAGTATTTT
CDR3 protein: CATSRATRVVSDTQYF

V gene: TRBV28
D gene: NA
J gene: TRBJ2-7
CDR3 length: 15
clone size: NA
CDR3 DNA: TGTGCCAGCAGTTTACAGGGGTTCGGGTCCTACGAGCAGTACTTC
CDR3 protein: CASSLQGFGSYEQYF

V gene: TRBV4-3
D gene: NA
J gene: TRBJ1-2
CDR3 length: 16
clone size: NA
CDR3 DNA: TGCGCCAGCAGCCTAGAGAGGGGGGGGAGCGTTAGTGGCTACACCTTC
CDR3 protein: CASSLERGGSVSGYTF

V gene: TRBV19
D gene: TRBD2
J gene: TRBJ2-1
CDR3 length: 14
clone size: NA
CDR3 DNA: TGTGCCAGTCGGCGAGCGGGAGCGGGTAATGAGCAGTTCTTC
CDR3 protein: CASRRAGAGNEQFF

V gene: TRBV2
D gene: NA
J gene: TRBJ2-2
CDR3 length: 15
clone size: few
CDR3 DNA: TGTGCCAGCCGGGGGGCTGCCTCGAACACCGGGGAGCTGTTTTTT
CDR3 protein: CASRGAASNTGELFF

V gene: TRBV6-5
D gene: NA
J gene: TRBJ2-3
CDR3 length: 13
clone size: NA
CDR3 DNA: TGTGCCAGCAGTTACTCCCCGGGCGATACGCAGTATTTT
CDR3 protein: CASSYSPGDTQYF

V gene: TRBV28
D gene: NA
J gene: TRBJ2-3
CDR3 length: 18
clone size: once
CDR3 DNA: TGTGCCAGCAGTCCCAACGAGCGCTTCGGGACTTTCACAGATACGCAGTATTTT
CDR3 protein: CASSPNERFGTFTDTQYF

V gene: TRBV14
D gene: NA
J gene: TRBJ2-7
CDR3 length: 15
clone size: NA
CDR3 DNA: TGTGCCAGCAGCCCACAGAAGGCGCGGTCCTACGAGCAGTACTTC
CDR3 protein: CASSPQKARSYEQYF

V gene: TRBV29-1
D gene: NA
J gene: TRBJ2-3
CDR3 length: 13
clone size: NA
CDR3 DNA: TGCAGCGTTGACAGACCTAGCACAGATACGCAGTATTTT
CDR3 protein: CSVDRPSTDTQYF

V gene: TRBV27
D gene: NA
J gene: TRBJ2-7
CDR3 length: 15
clone size: NA
CDR3 DNA: TGTGCCAGCCAAGGCTGGGGGCAAGCTACCTACGAGCAGTACTTC
CDR3 protein: CASQGWGQATYEQYF

V gene: TRBV5-1
D gene: NA
J gene: TRBJ2-3
CDR3 length: 15
clone size: NA
CDR3 DNA: TGCGCCAGCAGCTTAGCAGGGGATTTCGCAGATACGCAGTATTTT
CDR3 protein: CASSLAGDFADTQYF

V gene: TRBV19
D gene: TRBD2
J gene: TRBJ2-7
CDR3 length: 20
clone size: NA
CDR3 DNA: TGTGCCAGTAGTATCGGTGGGACTAGCGTAGAGGCCATCCTCTCCTACGAGCAGTACTTC
CDR3 protein: CASSIGGTSVEAILSYEQYF

V gene: TRBV7-2
D gene: NA
J gene: TRBJ2-7
CDR3 length: 11
clone size: NA
CDR3 DNA: TGTGCCAGCGGGGAGTTTGGGGAGCAGTACTTC
CDR3 protein: CASGEFGEQYF

V gene: TRBV9
D gene: TRBD2
J gene: TRBJ2-3
CDR3 length: 16
clone size: NA
CDR3 DNA: TGTGCCAGCAGCGGTCGAGGGAGGGGTTTCACAGATACGCAGTATTTT
CDR3 protein: CASSGRGRGFTDTQYF

V gene: TRBV10-2
D gene: TRBD2
J gene: TRBJ2-3
CDR3 length: 16
clone size: NA
CDR3 DNA: TGCGCCAGCAGCCCGGGACTAGCCCCTAGCACAGATACGCAGTATTTT
CDR3 protein: CASSPGLAPSTDTQYF

V gene: TRBV6-5
D gene: NA
J gene: TRBJ1-4
CDR3 length: 16
clone size: NA
CDR3 DNA: TGTGCCAGCAGTTACCTCACGGGGGGGAGCGACGAAAAACTGTTTTTT
CDR3 protein: CASSYLTGGSDEKLFF

V gene: TRBV30
D gene: TRBD1
J gene: TRBJ1-2
CDR3 length: 13
clone size: NA
CDR3 DNA: TGTGCCTGGAGTGCGGACAGGGCGATGGGTTACACCTTC
CDR3 protein: CAWSADRAMGYTF

V gene: TRBV29-1
D gene: NA
J gene: TRBJ2-3
CDR3 length: 11
clone size: NA
CDR3 DNA: TGCAGCGTTGCCCTGGGGGATACGCAGTATTTT
CDR3 protein: CSVALGDTQYF

V gene: TRBV29-1
D gene: NA
J gene: TRBJ1-2
CDR3 length: 11
clone size: NA
CDR3 DNA: TGCAGCGTGACGTCTAACTATGGCTACACCTTC
CDR3 protein: CSVTSNYGYTF

V gene: TRBV19
D gene: NA
J gene: TRBJ2-1
CDR3 length: 14
clone size: NA
CDR3 DNA: TGTGCCAGTAGTATCGGTGGGGGTGACAATGAGCAGTTCTTC
CDR3 protein: CASSIGGGDNEQFF

V gene: TRBV25-1
D gene: TRBD2
J gene: TRBJ2-5
CDR3 length: 17
clone size: once
CDR3 DNA: TGTGCCAGCAGTGAATCTGGCGGGAGTGTCTCTGGAGAGACCCAGTACTTC
CDR3 protein: CASSESGGSVSGETQYF

V gene: TRBV28
D gene: NA
J gene: TRBJ2-4
CDR3 length: 15
clone size: once
CDR3 DNA: TGTGCCAGCCAAGGGGTGGGGGCGACCAAAAACATTCAGTACTTC
CDR3 protein: CASQGVGATKNIQYF

V gene: TRBV6-1
D gene: NA
J gene: TRBJ1-1
CDR3 length: 14
clone size: NA
CDR3 DNA: TGTGCCAGCAGTGAACAGAGTATTGGCGGGTTGGCTTTCTTT
CDR3 protein: CASSEQSIGGLAFF

V gene: TRBV5-1
D gene: NA
J gene: TRBJ1-5
CDR3 length: 15
clone size: NA
CDR3 DNA: TGCGCCAGCAGCTTGGGGGCGAGCGGGAATCAGCCCCAGCATTTT
CDR3 protein: CASSLGASGNQPQHF

V gene: TRBV28
D gene: NA
J gene: TRBJ2-2
CDR3 length: 13
clone size: NA
CDR3 DNA: TGTGCCAGCAGCCTTAGTTACACCGGGGAGCTGTTTTTT
CDR3 protein: CASSLSYTGELFF

V gene: TRBV28
D gene: NA
J gene: TRBJ2-7
CDR3 length: 14
clone size: NA
CDR3 DNA: TGTGCCAGCAGTTTAGGGGGTTTGGGGTACGAGCAGTACTTC
CDR3 protein: CASSLGGLGYEQYF

V gene: TRBV7-9
D gene: TRBD1
J gene: TRBJ1-1
CDR3 length: 14
clone size: few
CDR3 DNA: TGTGCCAGCAGCATCCAGGGGGGAATCACTGAAGCTTTCTTT
CDR3 protein: CASSIQGGITEAFF

V gene: TRBV5-1
D gene: TRBD1
J gene: TRBJ2-5
CDR3 length: 14
clone size: NA
CDR3 DNA: TGCGCCAGCAGCCTAGACAGGGTTGAGGAGACCCAGTACTTC
CDR3 protein: CASSLDRVEETQYF

V gene: TRBV5-4
D gene: TRBD2
J gene: TRBJ2-4
CDR3 length: 14
clone size: once
CDR3 DNA: TGTGCCAGCAGCCAAAGGGGAGGGAGGAACATTCAGTACTTC
CDR3 protein: CASSQRGGRNIQYF

V gene: TRBV23-1
D gene: TRBD1
J gene: TRBJ2-7
CDR3 length: 17
clone size: NA
CDR3 DNA: TGCGCCAGCAGTGAATTGGTTGAGGGACAGGGGTGGAACGAGCAGTACTTC
CDR3 protein: CASSELVEGQGWNEQYF

V gene: TRBV5-1
D gene: NA
J gene: TRBJ2-3
CDR3 length: 15
clone size: NA
CDR3 DNA: TGCGCCAGCAGCCCAAGGGCTAGCGGCACAGATACGCAGTATTTT
CDR3 protein: CASSPRASGTDTQYF

V gene: TRBV18
D gene: NA
J gene: TRBJ2-1
CDR3 length: 15
clone size: NA
CDR3 DNA: TGTGCCAGCTCACCACTCCCCATCACTCCTAATGAGCAGTTCTTC
CDR3 protein: CASSPLPITPNEQFF

V gene: TRBV5-1
D gene: NA
J gene: TRBJ2-1
CDR3 length: 17
clone size: NA
CDR3 DNA: TGCGCCAGCAGCTTGGGGCTTGGTGGCAGAGATTTCAATGAGCAGTTCTTC
CDR3 protein: CASSLGLGGRDFNEQFF

V gene: TRBV4-2
D gene: TRBD2
J gene: TRBJ2-2
CDR3 length: 18
clone size: NA
CDR3 DNA: TGTGCCAGCAGCCCGGGACTAGCGGGAGGGCCGTATGGCGGGGAGCTGTTTTTT
CDR3 protein: CASSPGLAGGPYGGELFF

V gene: TRBV11-2
D gene: TRBD2
J gene: TRBJ2-7
CDR3 length: 16
clone size: NA
CDR3 DNA: TGTGCCAGCAGCTTATATGGAATAGCGGGGGAATACGAGCAGTACTTC
CDR3 protein: CASSLYGIAGEYEQYF

V gene: TRBV15
D gene: NA
J gene: TRBJ2-7
CDR3 length: 13
clone size: NA
CDR3 DNA: TGTGCCACCAGTCAGGGACAACTATACGAGCAGTACTTC
CDR3 protein: CATSQGQLYEQYF

V gene: TRBV5-4
D gene: TRBD2
J gene: TRBJ2-1
CDR3 length: 14
clone size: NA
CDR3 DNA: TGTGCCAGCAGCTCCCGGGACTACCTAAATGAGCAGTTCTTC
CDR3 protein: CASSSRDYLNEQFF

V gene: TRBV7-9
D gene: NA
J gene: TRBJ1-1
CDR3 length: 13
clone size: NA
CDR3 DNA: TGTGCCAGCAGCTCCCCTGGGGTGGTGGAAGCTTTCTTT
CDR3 protein: CASSSPGVVEAFF

V gene: TRBV23-1
D gene: TRBD1
J gene: TRBJ2-7
CDR3 length: 15
clone size: NA
CDR3 DNA: TGCGCCAGCAGTCCACCCCGGGACAGCTCCTACGAGCAGTACTTC
CDR3 protein: CASSPPRDSSYEQYF

V gene: TRBV19
D gene: TRBD1
J gene: TRBJ1-1
CDR3 length: 16
clone size: NA
CDR3 DNA: TGTGCCAGTAGTACCCCTGAGACAGGGCGGAGCACTGAAGCTTTCTTT
CDR3 protein: CASSTPETGRSTEAFF

V gene: TRBV6-1
D gene: NA
J gene: TRBJ1-1
CDR3 length: 14
clone size: once
CDR3 DNA: TGTGCCAGCAGTGACGGCAGAGTGTGGACTGAAGCTTTCTTT
CDR3 protein: CASSDGRVWTEAFF

V gene: TRBV18
D gene: TRBD2
J gene: TRBJ2-7
CDR3 length: 16
clone size: NA
CDR3 DNA: TGTGCCAGCTCAGAGACTAGCGGGAGTTTAGCGGGTGAGCAGTACTTC
CDR3 protein: CASSETSGSLAGEQYF

V gene: TRBV28
D gene: NA
J gene: TRBJ2-7
CDR3 length: 13
clone size: NA
CDR3 DNA: TGTGCCAGCAGTCCACCTTGGGGTTTCGAGCAGTACTTC
CDR3 protein: CASSPPWGFEQYF

V gene: TRBV28
D gene: TRBD1
J gene: TRBJ2-7
CDR3 length: 14
clone size: NA
CDR3 DNA: TGTGCCAGCAGTTCCCGGACAGGGAGGAGAGAGCAGTACTTC
CDR3 protein: CASSSRTGRREQYF

V gene: TRBV4-1
D gene: NA
J gene: TRBJ2-1
CDR3 length: 16
clone size: NA
CDR3 DNA: TGCGCCAGCAGCCAAGATATCAATCCTAGGGGGAATGAGCAGTTCTTC
CDR3 protein: CASSQDINPRGNEQFF

V gene: TRBV28
D gene: NA
J gene: TRBJ1-2
CDR3 length: 13
clone size: NA
CDR3 DNA: TGTGCCAGCAGTCCACAGAGTAACTATGGCTACACCTTC
CDR3 protein: CASSPQSNYGYTF

V gene: TRBV7-3
D gene: TRBD2
J gene: TRBJ2-6
CDR3 length: 19
clone size: NA
CDR3 DNA: TGTGCCAGCAGCTCCGGAGGGGCTAGCGGATACTCTGGGGCCAACGTCCTGACTTTC
CDR3 protein: CASSSGGASGYSGANVLTF

V gene: TRBV11-3
D gene: NA
J gene: TRBJ1-1
CDR3 length: 12
clone size: NA
CDR3 DNA: TGTGCCAGCAGCTTTGGAACAGGTGAAGCTTTCTTT
CDR3 protein: CASSFGTGEAFF

V gene: TRBV19
D gene: NA
J gene: TRBJ2-5
CDR3 length: 12
clone size: NA
CDR3 DNA: TGTGCCAGTAGCGCTCCGGGGGTGACCCAGTACTTC
CDR3 protein: CASSAPGVTQYF

V gene: TRBV27
D gene: NA
J gene: TRBJ2-5
CDR3 length: 19
clone size: NA
CDR3 DNA: TGTGCCAGCAGCCAGAGGGTGTGGAACGTCGCGGGCTCCCAAGAGACCCAGTACTTC
CDR3 protein: CASSQRVWNVAGSQETQYF

V gene: TRBV5-1
D gene: TRBD2
J gene: TRBJ2-1
CDR3 length: 15
clone size: NA
CDR3 DNA: TGCGCCAGCAATCACGGGAGGAGCTCCTACAATGAGCAGTTCTTC
CDR3 protein: CASNHGRSSYNEQFF

V gene: TRBV6-5
D gene: TRBD1
J gene: TRBJ1-1
CDR3 length: 14
clone size: few
CDR3 DNA: TGTGCCAGCAGTTACCTAGACAGGGCCACTGAAGCTTTCTTT
CDR3 protein: CASSYLDRATEAFF

V gene: TRBV7-2
D gene: NA
J gene: TRBJ2-7
CDR3 length: 16
clone size: NA
CDR3 DNA: TGTGCCAGCAGCACGAGGACGATCCTTGGGGGATACGAGCAGTACTTC
CDR3 protein: CASSTRTILGGYEQYF

V gene: TRBV9
D gene: NA
J gene: TRBJ1-3
CDR3 length: 18
clone size: NA
CDR3 DNA: TGTGCCAGCAGCGTAACCCAGGCCTTACGACCCCCTGGAAACACCATATATTTT
CDR3 protein: CASSVTQALRPPGNTIYF

V gene: TRBV30
D gene: NA
J gene: TRBJ2-7
CDR3 length: 14
clone size: NA
CDR3 DNA: TGTGCCACCCCTCGAACAGACCTCTCCTACGAGCAGTACTTC
CDR3 protein: CATPRTDLSYEQYF

V gene: TRBV5-1
D gene: NA
J gene: TRBJ2-1
CDR3 length: 18
clone size: NA
CDR3 DNA: TGCGCCAGCAGCCCCCCCACAATAGCCGTGGGGTCCTACAATGAGCAGTTCTTC
CDR3 protein: CASSPPTIAVGSYNEQFF

V gene: TRBV9
D gene: NA
J gene: TRBJ2-6
CDR3 length: 15
clone size: NA
CDR3 DNA: TGTGCCAGCAGCCCCACCCCGACTGGGGCCAACGTCCTGACTTTC
CDR3 protein: CASSPTPTGANVLTF